The 9 T cell receptor beta chains below come from one sample, sequenced in a study of blood T cell repertoires in COVID-19. This table comes from immunoSEQ multiplex PCR, and its TCRdb copy is limited to in-frame clones, with some not included. This table holds roughly 78,000 clones, about 89% found once. The sequenced sample was peripheral blood. Receptors originate from a woman aged 55-75 years with acute or convalescent COVID-19.

Here the CDR3 DNA reads TGTGCCAGCAGCAGCGGGGGGGAGCAGTTCTTC. Encoded protein: CASSSGGEQFF. This rearrangement joins TRBV7-3 to TRBJ2-1; 9 nucleotides match TRBD2. V was clipped by 5 bases and J by 10 bases; unmatched bases: 0. Germline V lookup: CDR1 SGHTA, CDR2 FQGTGA. This CDR3 comprises 11 residues.

This clone was counted once. The genes are TRBV5-6 and TRBJ2-1, with TRBD2 matching 7 bases. The V and J ends lost 4 bases and 6 bases, in that order; junction bases with no gene match: 13. The germline V gene has CDR1 SGHDT and CDR2 YYEEEE. This CDR3 has 16 amino acids. CDR3 sequence: CASSLYGGSSLNEQFF. In nucleotides, the CDR3 is TGTGCCAGCAGCCTCTACGGGGGGTCTAGCCTCAATGAGCAGTTCTTC.

The chain carries TRBV7-6 and TRBJ2-1; TRBD2 matches at 7 bases. CDR1 is SGHVS, CDR2 FNYEAQ, per germline. The CDR3 is 16 residues long. Losses at the gene ends were 1 base for V and 7 bases for J; bases not matched to a gene: 10. The CDR3 DNA reads as TGTGCCAGCAGCTTAGAGGGCGCGGGAGTAGGTAATGAGCAGTTCTTC. It yields the protein CASSLEGAGVGNEQFF.

This chain links TRBV24-1 with TRBJ2-7; D is perhaps TRBD1 (5 bases). Germline CDR1 and CDR2: KGHDR and SFDVKD. CDR3 length: 14 residues. V was pared by 3 bases and J by 3 bases, with 11 bases between. CDR3 in amino acids: CATSDPETDYEQYF. Here the CDR3 DNA reads TGTGCCACCAGTGATCCCGAGACAGACTACGAGCAGTACTTC.

This chain links TRBV7-2 with TRBJ1-5, with 8 bases that match TRBD1. CDR3 length equals 15 residues. V was clipped by 2 bases and J by 6 bases; unmatched bases: 6. In germline, CDR1 is SGHTA, CDR2 FQGNSA. In DNA, the CDR3 is TGTGCCAGCAGCTTACAGGGGGCTGGATCTCAGCCCCAGCATTTT. Its protein is CASSLQGAGSQPQHF.

This clone has only a few counts. The chain joins TRBV11-2 to TRBJ2-3, with D possibly matching TRBD2 (6 bases). The CDR3 totals 16 residues. The V end was cut by 7 bases, the J end by 0 bases, with 17 bases between. Per the germline V gene, CDR1 is SGHAT and CDR2 is FQNNGV. The CDR3 DNA is TGTGCCAGCAACCTCGGGAGCTCCCTTAGCACAGATACGCAGTATTTT. Translated: CASNLGSSLSTDTQYF.

V and J are TRBV5-1 and TRBJ2-6; 8 bases are a match to TRBD1. This CDR3 comprises 16 residues. After removal of 4 bases from V and 4 bases from J, the junction contained 7 bases not matched to a gene. Germline values: CDR1 SGHRS, CDR2 YFSETQ. The CDR3: CASSMTQGAGANVLTF. CDR3 sequence (DNA): TGCGCCAGCAGCATGACCCAGGGGGCAGGGGCCAACGTCCTGACTTTC. Supplemented by reference TRBV5-1 and TRBJ2-6, the full variable domain reads KAGVTQTPRYLIKTRGQQVTLSCSPISGHRSVSWYQQTPGQGLQFLFEYFSETQRNKGNFPGRFSGRQFSNSRSEMNVSTLELGDSALYLCASSMTQGAGANVLTFGAGSRLTVL.

The V call is TRBV12-2, the J call TRBJ2-3; the table's D call, TRBD2, has no DNA check behind it. TRBV12-2 is designated a pseudogene. The CDR3 is 16 amino acids. The CDR3 nucleotides are TGTGCAAGTCGCCCTACTAGCGGGGGGGAGAGGAATACGCAGTATTTT. Protein product: CASRPTSGGERNTQYF.

This clone was picked up one time. The chain is built from TRBV12-3 or TRBV12-4 and TRBJ1-5; TRBD1 matches 8 bases. There are 13 residues in the CDR3. With 10 bases clipped from V and 4 bases from J, the junction kept 6 bases outside the gene matches. CDR3 DNA sequence: TGTGCCACCCAGGGGGCAGGGAATCAGCCCCAGCATTTT. As protein: CATQGAGNQPQHF.